The 12 T cell receptor beta chains given below trace back to one sample, sequenced in a study of T-cell memory formation after mild COVID-19. Via MiXCR, TCRdb re-called the 5' RACE reads, giving one row per CDR3 protein. This sample has 90,000 to 120,000 distinct CDR3 sequences; over 15% occur once, and the top ten carry less than 6.5%. What was sequenced was PBMCs or a T cell subset sorted from them (not recorded which). The receptors here all came from a man in his late teens or twenties who had mild COVID-19 (a few samples of this study predate the infection). Cell type and time point are not known.

This clonotype has just a few counts. The V gene is TRBV9, the J gene TRBJ1-2, with 8 bases fitting TRBD1. V was clipped by 0 bases and J by 8 bases; unmatched bases: 12. The CDR3 loop spans 16 amino acids. Per the germline V gene, CDR1 is SGDLS and CDR2 is YYNGEE. The CDR3 sequence: CASSVDPSTGAEGYTF. The CDR3 DNA reads as TGTGCCAGCAGCGTAGATCCCTCGACAGGGGCGGAGGGCTACACCTTC.

The genes are TRBV5-6 and TRBJ2-7; 8 nucleotides line up with TRBD2. This CDR3 is built from 15 residues. Per the germline V gene, CDR1 is SGHDT and CDR2 is YYEEEE. With V trimmed by 5 bases and J by 0 bases, 7 bases remained unmatched. CDR3 DNA sequence: TGTGCCAGCAGGGATGCCGGGACTAGCTCCTACGAGCAGTACGTC. Residues: CASRDAGTSSYEQYV.

The chain uses TRBV11-3 and TRBJ2-1; 8 positions match TRBD1. CDR1 is SGHNT, CDR2 YENEEA, per germline. Trimming at V came to 4 bases and at J to 1 base, leaving 3 bases not matched to a gene. This CDR3 is built from 15 residues. CDR3 nucleotides: TGTGCCAGCAGCTCGACAGGGGAGTCCTACAATGAGCAGTTCTTC. This translates into CASSSTGESYNEQFF.

V is TRBV20-1 and J is TRBJ1-1, with D possibly matching TRBD1 (6 bases). CDR3 length: 11 residues. Germline-derived CDR1 and CDR2 are DFQATT and SNEGSKA (reference sequence). Here the CDR3 DNA reads TGCAGGGCCGACAGGATCCCTGAAGCTTTCTTT. Amino acids: CRADRIPEAFF.

This clonotype showed up just a few times. The chain recombines TRBV12-3 or TRBV12-4 with TRBJ2-5; TRBD1 is a possible D gene (5 bases). The CDR3 covers 13 residues. V shed 3 bases and J shed 10 bases, with 15 bases lying between them. The CDR3 sequence is CASSLGQGLNQYF. Written as DNA, the CDR3 is TGTGCCAGCAGTTTGGGGCAGGGCCTGAACCAGTACTTC.

The rearrangement links TRBV12-3 or TRBV12-4 to TRBJ2-7; D is possibly TRBD1 or TRBD2 (5 bases each). V lost 3 bases and J 0 bases, leaving 18 bases between the germline ends. CDR3 length: 17 amino acids. The CDR3 region has the DNA TGTGCCAGCAGTTTGGGGCGATGGGGGATGAGCTCCTACGAGCAGTACTTC. Translated: CASSLGRWGMSSYEQYF.

This chain uses TRBV5-1 with TRBJ2-5; no definite D call. Looked up from germline, CDR1 is SGHRS and CDR2 is YFSETQ. The CDR3 consists of 12 residues. Trimming left V 1 base short and J 3 bases short, with 4 bases between. The CDR3 reads CASSLSEETQYF. In DNA form, the CDR3 reads TGCGCCAGCAGCTTGTCAGAAGAGACCCAGTACTTC.

This clonotype was seen a handful of times. This sequence joins TRBV20-1 and TRBJ2-5, with D hard to call. Germline lookup yields CDR1 DFQATT and CDR2 SNEGSKA (reference sequence). The CDR3 is made up of 16 amino acids. The germline V and J ends were trimmed by 1 base and 0 bases, with 15 bases remaining between them. The CDR3 nucleotides are TGCAGTGCTAGAGTTCGCCCTAGTTGGTACCAAGAGACCCAGTACTTC. It specifies CSARVRPSWYQETQYF.

The chain recombines TRBV9 with TRBJ2-1, with TRBD1 identical over 10 bases. The CDR3 spans 15 residues. Germline V gives CDR1 SGDLS, CDR2 YYNGEE. Unmatched junction bases numbered 3, after V lost 0 bases and J lost 6 bases. The CDR3 protein is CASSVEGQGFNEQFF. CDR3 DNA: TGTGCCAGCAGCGTAGAGGGACAGGGGTTCAATGAGCAGTTCTTC.

The chain has TRBV29-1 and TRBJ1-1; D is undetermined. CDR1 is SQVTM, CDR2 ANQGSEA, per germline. V shed 5 bases and J shed 1 base, with 8 bases lying between them. The CDR3 runs 12 residues. The DNA for the CDR3 is TGCAGCGTTCTGGACCAGAACACTGAAGCTTTCTTT. This encodes CSVLDQNTEAFF.

This clonotype was seen a few times. The CDR3 protein is CASSSLLATSGANVLTF. Written as DNA, the CDR3 is TGTGCCAGCAGTTCTCTACTAGCGACCTCTGGGGCCAACGTCCTGACTTTC. This chain connects TRBV12-3 or TRBV12-4 to TRBJ2-6; 7 bases fit TRBD2. The CDR3 is 17 residues long. V shed 4 bases and J 0 bases; nucleotides not matched to a gene: 6.

This clonotype has just a few counts. The V call is TRBV5-1, the J call TRBJ2-3, with unresolved D. Looked up from germline, CDR1 is SGHRS and CDR2 is YFSETQ. The CDR3 runs to 19 residues. V was trimmed by 0 bases and J by 2 bases, leaving 22 bases between them. The CDR3 sequence: CASSLGTETPPRYTDTQYF. The CDR3 DNA reads TGCGCCAGCAGCTTGGGCACCGAAACACCACCTCGTTACACAGATACGCAGTATTTT.